The 31 T cell receptor beta chains in this list originate from one sample, sequenced in a study of blood T cells in healthy people across ages. A J-beta primer mix and a sample-barcoded 5' primer were used in a second PCR of roughly 7 to 12 cycles. TCRdb ran MiXCR on the 5' RACE reads and lists one entry per CDR3 protein. The data show around 820,000 distinct CDR3 sequences, 20% to 25% seen once. These data are also associated with another study on T cells of mothers and their children.

Sequencing used blood. Receptor source: a boy aged 5-17 years in good health.

This clonotype occurred a few times. The chain uses TRBV12-3 or TRBV12-4 and TRBJ2-5; possibly TRBD1 for D (6 bases). This CDR3 has 13 amino acids. Between the trimmed V and J ends, which lost 6 bases and 5 bases, there was a span of 13 bases. The CDR3 sequence: CASRDDRRETQYF. For the CDR3, the DNA is TGTGCCAGCAGAGATGACAGGCGGGAGACCCAGTACTTC.

At least ten counts were recorded for this clonotype. The V call is TRBV12-3 or TRBV12-4, the J call TRBJ2-5; TRBD2 might be the D (5 bases). V lost 1 base to trimming and J lost 7 bases, with 13 bases between them. The CDR3 has 14 amino acids. CDR3 residues: CASSLGAPRGTQYF. The CDR3 DNA reads as TGTGCCAGCAGTTTAGGGGCCCCTCGGGGGACCCAGTACTTC.

There are a few counts of this clonotype. The rearrangement uses TRBV12-3 or TRBV12-4 and TRBJ2-5; tentative D call: TRBD1 (5 bases). The end of the DNA is better explained by TRBJ2-7, so the J call may be wrong. The CDR3 totals 15 residues. The CDR3 is CASSYPDKGSYEQYF. CDR3 sequence (DNA): TGTGCCAGCAGTTATCCGGACAAGGGATCCTACGAGCAGTACTTC.

The chain employs TRBV3-1 and TRBJ2-7; 10 bases are a match to TRBD1. Germline CDR1 reads LGHDT; CDR2 reads YNNKEL (reference sequence). V trimming: 8 bases; J trimming: 7 bases; junction bases outside the gene matches: 8. The CDR3 extends over 13 amino acids. The CDR3 nucleotides are TGTGCCAGCGAGGACAGGGGGTCGTGGGAGCAGTACTTC. Amino acid sequence: CASEDRGSWEQYF.

The gene calls are TRBV9 and TRBJ2-5; a weak D match, TRBD2 (5 bases). CDR1 is SGDLS, CDR2 YYNGEE, per germline. The CDR3 loop spans 15 amino acids. V gave up 0 bases and J gave up 3 bases, with 12 bases separating them. CDR3 in amino acids: CASSVGATTKETQYF. CDR3 DNA sequence: TGTGCCAGCAGCGTAGGAGCGACTACCAAAGAGACCCAGTACTTC.

The rearrangement uses TRBV25-1 and TRBJ1-1; no definite D call. The CDR3 loop spans 12 amino acids. The germline CDR1 and CDR2 sequences are MGHDK and SYGVNS. Between the trimmed V and J ends, which lost 7 bases and 4 bases, there was a span of 10 bases. This chain's CDR3 is CASNGQTTEAFF. The CDR3 region has the DNA TGTGCCAGCAATGGCCAGACCACTGAAGCTTTCTTT.

This clonotype has at least ten counts. The J gene is TRBJ2-5, the V gene TRBV9; TRBD2 agrees at 11 bases. J gave up 3 bases and V 2 bases, and 3 bases lay outside the gene matches. Germline V gene data show CDR1 as SGDLS and CDR2 as YYNGEE. This CDR3 region has 15 residues. The CDR3 bases are TGTGCCAGCAGCGTGGGGACTAGCGGTAAAGAGACCCAGTACTTC. It translates to CASSVGTSGKETQYF. The entire variable domain, with the rest obtained from reference TRBV9 and TRBJ2-5, is as follows: DSGVTQTPKHLITATGQRVTLRCSPRSGDLSVYWYQQSLDQGLQFLIQYYNGEERAKGNILERFSAQQFPDLHSELNLSSLELGDSALYFCASSVGTSGKETQYFGPGTRLLVL.

The chain uses TRBV12-5 and TRBJ1-1; TRBD1 matches 7 bases. Germline trimming cut 11 bases from V and 8 bases from J; bases unmatched to any gene: 11. The CDR3 sequence is 12 residues long. CDR1 and CDR2 from the germline V gene are LGHNT and FRNRAP. The CDR3 reads CARAPEGAEAFF. The CDR3 DNA reads as TGTGCTCGTGCCCCTGAGGGGGCGGAAGCTTTCTTT.

V and J are TRBV7-2 and TRBJ2-6; D unclear. The V gene lost 1 base and the J gene lost 15 bases, with 13 bases spanning the gap. CDR1 is SGHTA and CDR2 is FQGNSA in the germline V gene. This CDR3 comprises 13 residues. CDR3: CASSLEEGRALTF. The CDR3 region has the DNA TGTGCCAGCAGCTTAGAGGAAGGCCGGGCCCTGACTTTC.

This clonotype showed up just once. The chain is built from TRBV30 and TRBJ1-1, with D maybe TRBD1 (6 bases). Germline V lookup: CDR1 GTSNPN, CDR2 SVGIG (reference sequence). The V gene lost 1 base and the J gene lost 0 bases, with 9 bases spanning the gap. The CDR3 loop spans 14 amino acids. CDR3 nucleotides: TGTGCCTGGAGTGGGGACACCATGAACACTGAAGCTTTCTTT. The encoded protein is CAWSGDTMNTEAFF. The full variable domain, completed using reference TRBV30 and TRBJ1-1, is SQTIHQWPATLVQPVGSPLSLECTVEGTSNPNLYWYRQAAGRGLQLLFYSVGIGQISSEVPQNLSASRPQDRQFILSSKKLLLSDSGFYLCAWSGDTMNTEAFFGQGTRLTVV.

The rearrangement uses TRBV10-3 and TRBJ2-5; D remains ambiguous. The J call may be in error: the DNA end matches TRBJ2-7 better. Germline assignment: CDR1 ENHRY and CDR2 SYGVKD. The CDR3 runs 11 residues. CDR3 sequence: CAISDFHEQYF. The CDR3 nucleotides are TGTGCCATCAGTGACTTTCACGAGCAGTACTTC.

This chain links TRBV15 with TRBJ2-7, with 7 bases fitting TRBD1. V lost 5 bases to trimming and J lost 5 bases; unmatched junction nucleotides: 12. CDR3 size: 15 residues. CDR1 is LNHNV and CDR2 is YYDKDF in the germline V gene (reference sequence). CDR3 nucleotides: TGTGCCACCAGCGCCCGACAGGGTATATCGGACGAGCAGTACTTC. Translating gives CATSARQGISDEQYF.

The gene calls are TRBV7-2 and TRBJ1-4; D remains ambiguous. Per the germline V gene, CDR1 is SGHTA and CDR2 is FQGNSA. V shed 5 bases and J shed 8 bases, with 18 bases lying between them. CDR3 size: 15 residues. The CDR3 loop is CASSRDGSRAEKLFF. CDR3 nucleotides: TGTGCCAGCAGCCGCGACGGGTCCCGAGCCGAAAAACTGTTTTTT.

This clonotype was seen a handful of times. The chain has TRBV28 and TRBJ1-6; D not certain. Germline loops: CDR1 MDHEN, CDR2 SYDVKM. V was trimmed by 2 bases and J by 6 bases, leaving 14 bases between them. This CDR3 is 16 amino acids long. CDR3 protein: CASSLQPRNLNSPLHF. CDR3 bases: TGTGCCAGCAGTTTACAGCCAAGAAATCTTAATTCACCCCTCCACTTT.

This chain joins TRBV7-2 and TRBJ1-1; 11 nucleotides match TRBD1. CDR3 length: 15 residues. Trimming removed 5 bases from V and 1 base from J; junction bases left unmatched: 3. Germline V gives CDR1 SGHTA, CDR2 FQGNSA. CDR3 coding DNA: TGTGCCAGCAGCACCGGGACAGGGGGGAACACTGAAGCTTTCTTT. Translating it yields CASSTGTGGNTEAFF.

This clonotype was detected only a few times. The CDR3 coding sequence is TGCAGAGCCTATTGGGGGATCACAGATACGCAGTATTTT. This gives the protein CRAYWGITDTQYF. The genes are TRBV20-1 and TRBJ2-3, with D possibly being TRBD1 or TRBD2 (5 bases each). The germline gives CDR1 DFQATT, CDR2 SNEGSKA (reference sequence). This CDR3 contains 13 residues.

The genes are TRBV7-2 and TRBJ2-7, with 9 bases matching TRBD1. CDR3 length: 14 residues. V shed 5 bases, J shed 5 bases, and the junction held 7 bases outside the gene matches. CDR1 is SGHTA, CDR2 FQGNSA, per germline. The CDR3 DNA reads TGTGCCAGCAGCGGGGGGGACAGGGCCAACGAGCAGTACTTC. This encodes CASSGGDRANEQYF.

CDR3 sequence reads: CASSPSGAVSGEQYF. CDR3 nucleotides: TGTGCCAGCAGCCCCTCCGGGGCGGTATCTGGGGAGCAGTACTTC. The rearrangement joins TRBV9 to TRBJ2-1, with D perhaps given as TRBD1 or TRBD2 (5 bases each). The J call is doubtful: the DNA matches TRBJ2-7 better. This CDR3 spans 15 amino acids. Germline V lookup: CDR1 SGDLS, CDR2 YYNGEE.

This clonotype was detected only a few times. The chain has TRBV11-2 and TRBJ1-2; 10 nucleotides line up with TRBD1. The CDR3 is 20 residues long. V lost 2 bases and J lost 8; bases outside the gene matches: 23. CDR1 is SGHAT, CDR2 FQNNGV, per germline. Written as DNA, the CDR3 is TGTGCCAGCAGCTTAACCCAAATTAGCCCGGGACAGGGGAGAAGTGGCGGCTACACCTTC. This sequence encodes CASSLTQISPGQGRSGGYTF. Complete variable domain (other parts from reference TRBV11-2 and TRBJ1-2): EAGVAQSPRYKIIEKRQSVAFWCNPISGHATLYWYQQILGQGPKLLIQFQNNGVVDDSQLPKDRFSAERLKGVDSTLKIQPAKLEDSAVYLCASSLTQISPGQGRSGGYTFGSGTRLTVV.

The chain has TRBV27 and TRBJ2-3, with TRBD2 matching 11 bases. CDR1 and CDR2 (germline): MNHEY, SMNVEV (reference sequence). The CDR3 extends over 16 amino acids. The trim removed 0 bases at V and 2 bases at J, leaving 1 base unmatched. The CDR3 DNA sequence: TGTGCCAGCAGTTTATCGACTAGCGGGGTCACAGATACGCAGTATTTT. It translates to CASSLSTSGVTDTQYF.

The rearrangement joins TRBV7-9 to TRBJ1-1; D unresolved. The CDR3 consists of 15 residues. V was trimmed by 6 bases and J by 1 base, leaving 15 bases between them. The germline V gene has CDR1 SEHNR and CDR2 FQNEAQ (reference sequence). CDR3 nucleotides: TGTGCCAGCAGTGAGGGAGACGTAGAGAACACTGAAGCTTTCTTT. Its protein is CASSEGDVENTEAFF.

This sequence joins TRBV7-9 and TRBJ2-1, with TRBD2 identical over 9 bases. J lost 8 bases, V lost 4 bases, and 12 bases had no gene match. The CDR3 totals 16 residues. The germline V gene has CDR1 SEHNR and CDR2 FQNEAQ (reference sequence). The CDR3, as DNA: TGTGCCAGCAGCTCGACTAGCGGAGCCCCCATCGATGAGCAGTTCTTC. Translating gives CASSSTSGAPIDEQFF.

This clonotype was seen only a few times. This chain joins TRBV4-3 and TRBJ2-6; unclear D gene. With 0 bases removed from V and 0 bases from J, the gap between germline ends came to 6 bases. The CDR3 spans 16 residues. Germline CDR1 and CDR2: LGHNA and YSLEER. CDR3 region: CASSQDKSSGANVLTF. Written as DNA, the CDR3 is TGCGCCAGCAGCCAAGATAAAAGCTCTGGGGCCAACGTCCTGACTTTC.

V and J are TRBV7-3 and TRBJ1-4, with 10 bases aligning to TRBD1. The CDR3 covers 17 residues. The trim removed 0 bases at V and 8 bases at J, leaving 9 bases unmatched. CDR1 is SGHTA and CDR2 is FQGTGA in the germline V gene. The CDR3 region has the DNA TGTGCCAGCAGCTTAACCGGAAGGGGGACAGGGGTGGAAAAACTGTTTTTT. It translates to CASSLTGRGTGVEKLFF.

As to this clonotype: The final CDR3 position lacks the conserved phenylalanine or tryptophan, pointing to a likely read error. The chain carries TRBV11-3 and TRBJ2-5; TRBD2 agrees at 8 bases. The J call may be wrong; the DNA end is better matched by TRBJ2-1. Germline V gene sequence: CDR1 SGHNT, CDR2 YENEEA. The CDR3 contains 19 residues. This CDR3 reads CASSSGLALGPQGFNEQFI. CDR3 bases: TGTGCCAGCAGCTCCGGACTAGCATTGGGCCCACAAGGATTCAATGAGCAGTTCATC.

This clonotype was seen only a few times. The V gene is TRBV10-3, the J gene TRBJ1-5, with TRBD1 identical over 11 bases. The trim removed 5 bases at V and 7 bases at J, leaving 4 bases unmatched. Germline assignment: CDR1 ENHRY and CDR2 SYGVKD. This CDR3 region has 14 residues. CDR3 region: CAISQGTGGQPQHF. CDR3 bases: TGTGCCATCAGTCAAGGGACAGGGGGACAGCCCCAGCATTTT.

This clonotype was detected a few times. The chain recombines TRBV5-4 with TRBJ2-4; 11 positions match TRBD1. This CDR3 comprises 16 residues. The V gene's germline CDR1 is SGHNT and CDR2 YYREEE (reference sequence). Germline trimming cut 4 bases from V and 8 bases from J; bases unmatched to any gene: 11. CDR3 sequence reads: CASSDTDRGHGDIQYF. Written as DNA, the CDR3 is TGTGCCAGCAGCGATACGGACAGGGGGCATGGGGACATTCAGTACTTC.

This chain links TRBV18 with TRBJ1-1; D uncertain. CDR1 and CDR2 (germline): KGHSH, LQKENI. Trimming took off 7 bases at V and 2 bases at J, with 17 bases between the two ends. There are 15 residues in the CDR3. The CDR3 coding sequence is TGTGCCAGCTTCAAACTCCCGGGAGCTAACACTGAAGCTTTCTTT. Its translation is CASFKLPGANTEAFF.

Notes on this clonotype: At one boundary the junction diverges from the germline segment, which might be a read error. The chain carries TRBV19 and TRBJ2-7; possible D gene TRBD1, 7 bases. Germline-derived CDR1 and CDR2 are LNHDA and SQIVND (reference sequence). The CDR3 is 15 amino acids. This CDR3 is CASSQGGSFPYGQYF. The CDR3 region has the DNA TGTGCCAGTAGTCAGGGGGGATCGTTTCCCTACGGGCAGTACTTC.

Of note for this clonotype: One end of the junction is discordant with germline, which a read error may explain. The chain uses TRBV12-3 or TRBV12-4 and TRBJ2-3, with D unclear. The CDR3 is 17 amino acids. The CDR3 spells CAGSFPGSVAPTDTQYF. The DNA of the CDR3 is TGTGCCGGCAGTTTTCCAGGCTCTGTGGCCCCAACAGATACGCAGTATTTT.

This clonotype was observed a few times. The chain uses TRBV21-1 and TRBJ2-3; TRBD2, the table's D call, lacks a check against the DNA. TRBV21-1 is a listed pseudogene. CDR3 size: 19 residues. The CDR3 region has the DNA TGTGCCAGCAGCACTCGTGAGACTAGCGGGGGGACCCTCACAGATACGCAGTATTTT. Translation gives CASSTRETSGGTLTDTQYF.